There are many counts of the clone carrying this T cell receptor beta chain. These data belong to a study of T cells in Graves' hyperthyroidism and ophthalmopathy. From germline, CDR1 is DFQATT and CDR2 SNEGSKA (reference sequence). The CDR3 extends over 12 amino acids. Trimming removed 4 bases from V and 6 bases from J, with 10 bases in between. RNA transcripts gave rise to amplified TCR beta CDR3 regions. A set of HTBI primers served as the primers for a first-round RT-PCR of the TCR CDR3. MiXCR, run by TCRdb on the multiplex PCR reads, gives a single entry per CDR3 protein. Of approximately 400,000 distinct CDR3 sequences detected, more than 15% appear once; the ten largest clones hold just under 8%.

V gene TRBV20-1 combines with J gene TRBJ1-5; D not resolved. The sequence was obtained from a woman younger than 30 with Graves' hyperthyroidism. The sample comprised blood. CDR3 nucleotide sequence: TGCAGTGCTAAGGAAGCGGGTCAGCCCCAGCATTTT. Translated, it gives CSAKEAGQPQHF.